These 32 T cell receptor beta chains were sequenced from one sample in a study of shared clonotypes between healthy human individuals. Generated by immunoSEQ multiplex PCR, the TCRdb table keeps only in-frame clones and is missing some. Of about 1 million clones in the sample, around four fifths were seen once. The sample was memory CD4+ T cells sorted from blood. The subset was: CD45RA-negative fraction. The origin of the receptors is a man younger than 35 in good health.

The CDR3 sequence: CASSQDRAREFYGYTF. The CDR3 region has the DNA TGCGCCAGCAGCCAAGATCGCGCCAGGGAATTCTATGGCTACACCTTC. The chain carries TRBV4-1 and TRBJ1-2; possible D gene TRBD1, 5 bases. CDR1 and CDR2 (germline): MGHRA, YSYEKL. The germline V and J ends were trimmed by 0 bases and 4 bases, with 15 bases remaining between them. The CDR3 has 16 amino acids.

The chain recombines TRBV5-1 with TRBJ1-1, with 8 bases lining up with TRBD1. Germline trimming cut 4 bases from V and 4 bases from J; bases unmatched to any gene: 12. Germline V gene data show CDR1 as SGHRS and CDR2 as YFSETQ. The CDR3 length is 16 residues. The CDR3 protein is CASSRYPQGESTEAFF. CDR3 coding DNA: TGCGCCAGCAGCAGATATCCACAGGGGGAGAGCACTGAAGCTTTCTTT.

V gene TRBV18 combines with J gene TRBJ2-5; D remains unclear. Germline V lookup: CDR1 KGHSH, CDR2 LQKENI. The CDR3 totals 14 residues. V was shortened by 3 bases and J by 1 base, with 9 bases between the two germline ends. This CDR3 reads CASSPIGVQETQYF. Written as DNA, the CDR3 is TGTGCCAGCTCACCGATCGGTGTCCAAGAGACCCAGTACTTC. Full variable domain (remainder filled in from reference TRBV18 and TRBJ2-5): NAGVMQNPRHLVRRRGQEARLRCSPMKGHSHVYWYRQLPEEGLKFMVYLQKENIIDESGMPKERFSAEFPKEGPSILRIQQVVRGDSAAYFCASSPIGVQETQYFGPGTRLLVL.

This rearrangement joins TRBV5-4 to TRBJ2-3; 13 nucleotides align to TRBD2. With 0 bases clipped from V and 0 bases from J, the junction kept 10 bases outside the gene matches. This CDR3 spans 20 amino acids. Per germline, CDR1 SGHNT and CDR2 YYREEE (reference sequence). This chain's CDR3 is CASSLGRTSGGAQSTDTQYF. CDR3 in DNA: TGTGCCAGCAGCTTGGGACGAACTAGCGGGGGGGCCCAGAGCACAGATACGCAGTATTTT.

This clone was seen a handful of times. This rearrangement joins TRBV9 to TRBJ1-1; 7 bases fit TRBD1. This CDR3 has 18 amino acids. Trimming cost V 0 bases and J 1 base; bases outside gene matches: 12. CDR1 and CDR2 (germline): SGDLS, YYNGEE. The DNA for the CDR3 is TGTGCCAGCAGCGTAGGAGGGGGCAGACCTCCGGGGAACACTGAAGCTTTCTTT. This sequence encodes CASSVGGGRPPGNTEAFF.

Remarks on this clone: Other DNA variants within this sample encode the same CDR3. V usage is TRBV29-1 and J usage is TRBJ1-5, with a weak D call TRBD1 (5 bases). Trimming removed 7 bases from V and 0 bases from J, with 7 bases in between. Germline CDR1 SQVTM, CDR2 ANQGSEA. The CDR3 runs 12 residues. The CDR3 loop is CSAGGSNQPQHF. CDR3 nucleotide sequence: TGCAGCGCTGGGGGTAGCAATCAGCCCCAGCATTTT. The full variable domain, its missing parts supplied by reference TRBV29-1 and TRBJ1-5, is SAVISQKPSRDICQRGTSLTIQCQVDSQVTMMFWYRQQPGQSLTLIATANQGSEATYESGFVIDKFPISRPNLTFSTLTVSNMSPEDSSIYLCSAGGSNQPQHFGDGTRLSIL.

The CDR3, as DNA: TGTGCCAGCGGGGACAGGTCTTGGGACACTGAAGCTTTCTTT. This sequence encodes CASGDRSWDTEAFF. The chain links TRBV6-6 to TRBJ1-1, with TRBD1 matching 8 bases. Per the germline V gene, CDR1 is MNHNY and CDR2 is SVGAGI (reference sequence). The V and J ends lost 8 bases and 3 bases, in that order; junction bases with no gene match: 8. The CDR3 runs 14 residues.

Notes on this clone: A much bigger clone sits one base away, suggesting this may be a read error. The same CDR3 can be traced to other DNA sequences in this sample. This chain links TRBV9 with TRBJ2-5, with a weak D call TRBD1 (5 bases). There are 13 residues in the CDR3. Trimming pared 0 bases from V and 4 bases from J, leaving 7 bases between. Germline CDR1 reads SGDLS; CDR2 reads YYNGEE. The chain's CDR3 is CASSVGQRETQYF. In DNA, the CDR3 is TGTGCCAGCAGCGTAGGACAGAGAGAGACCCAGTACTTC.

This clone showed up just once. J is TRBJ1-1 and V is TRBV6-1; D is unresolved. The germline gives CDR1 MNHNS, CDR2 SASEGT. With 1 base removed from V and 1 base from J, the gap between germline ends came to 7 bases. CDR3 length: 14 amino acids. For the CDR3, the DNA is TGTGCCAGCAGTGAAGGACACCCGAACACTGAAGCTTTCTTT. It codes for CASSEGHPNTEAFF.

The chain combines TRBV11-2 with TRBJ1-4; D might be TRBD1 (5 bases). This CDR3 region has 14 residues. Looked up from germline, CDR1 is SGHAT and CDR2 is FQNNGV. V gave up 5 bases and J gave up 3 bases, with 10 bases separating them. The CDR3 reads CASSGGGPNEKLFF. CDR3 coding DNA: TGTGCCAGCAGCGGGGGGGGACCTAATGAAAAACTGTTTTTT.

The genes are TRBV5-1 and TRBJ2-3; 8 bases align to TRBD1. CDR1 SGHRS and CDR2 YFSETQ come from the germline V gene. The J segment lost 4 bases and the V segment lost 4 bases, leaving 11 bases of the junction unmatched. The CDR3 is 16 amino acids. The CDR3 nucleotides read TGCGCCAGCAGCCTCGGACAGGGCGGTCGGGCAGATACGCAGTATTTT. Translated: CASSLGQGGRADTQYF.

The rearrangement uses TRBV9 and TRBJ1-1, with D unclear. The germline V gene encodes CDR1 SGDLS and CDR2 YYNGEE. The CDR3 totals 14 residues. V lost 7 bases and J 1 base, leaving 14 bases between the germline ends. The CDR3 DNA follows: TGTGCCAGCCGAGTGATAGCCAAGAACACTGAAGCTTTCTTT. Encoded protein: CASRVIAKNTEAFF.

The V call is TRBV6-5, the J call TRBJ1-1, with a possible D match to TRBD1 (5 bases). Germline V gene data show CDR1 as MNHEY and CDR2 as SVGAGI. V lost 7 bases and J 7 bases, leaving 22 bases between the germline ends. There are 15 residues in the CDR3. The CDR3 coding sequence is TGTGCCAGCACCAGGTCGGTGGCGGGACCTCATGAAGCTTTCTTT. Amino acid sequence: CASTRSVAGPHEAFF.

This clone was seen a few times. The chain employs TRBV18 and TRBJ1-5; weak D call: TRBD1 (5 bases). V shed 2 bases and J shed 0 bases, with 11 bases lying between them. Germline V gene data show CDR1 as KGHSH and CDR2 as LQKENI. There are 16 residues in the CDR3. In DNA form, the CDR3 reads TGTGCCAGCTCACCAGGGGGAACCTATAGCAATCAGCCCCAGCATTTT. Its protein product is CASSPGGTYSNQPQHF.

The genes are TRBV4-3 and TRBJ2-2; D remains unclear. Trimming removed 3 bases at V and 2 bases at J, with 7 bases between. The CDR3 sequence is 14 residues long. The V gene's germline CDR1 is LGHNA and CDR2 YSLEER. CDR3 DNA: TGCGCCAGCAGCCAGTTTCTCAACACCGGGGAGCTGTTTTTT. Translation: CASSQFLNTGELFF.

This clone was seen more than once but under ten times. The V call is TRBV5-1, the J call TRBJ2-3; possibly TRBD2 for D (6 bases). Germline V gene sequence: CDR1 SGHRS, CDR2 YFSETQ. V dropped 5 bases and J dropped 6 bases, with 13 bases sitting between them. The CDR3 runs 13 residues. Here the CDR3 DNA reads TGCGCCAGCAGTATAGGAGGGATGGATACGCAGTATTTT. Its translation is CASSIGGMDTQYF. Supplemented by reference TRBV5-1 and TRBJ2-3, the full variable domain reads KAGVTQTPRYLIKTRGQQVTLSCSPISGHRSVSWYQQTPGQGLQFLFEYFSETQRNKGNFPGRFSGRQFSNSRSEMNVSTLELGDSALYLCASSIGGMDTQYFGPGTRLTVL.

In DNA, the CDR3 is TGTGCCAGCAGCACCCGGACAGGGGGCGGTCCCCCCAATGAGCAGTTCTTC. This encodes CASSTRTGGGPPNEQFF. V gene TRBV11-2 combines with J gene TRBJ2-1, with 11 bases matching TRBD1. The CDR3 totals 17 residues. J was trimmed by 6 bases and V by 5 bases; bases with no gene match: 12. Per germline, CDR1 SGHAT and CDR2 FQNNGV.

Of note for this clone: This CDR3 is also generated by other DNA sequences in the sample. The chain carries TRBV30 and TRBJ1-6; maybe TRBD1 (6 bases). This CDR3 is built from 12 residues. Germline lookup yields CDR1 GTSNPN and CDR2 SVGIG (reference sequence). V dropped 2 bases and J dropped 10 bases, with 9 bases sitting between them. The CDR3 nucleotides read TGTGCCTGGAGTTCACAGGGATCACCCCTCCACTTT. Protein product: CAWSSQGSPLHF.

The V gene is TRBV10-3, the J gene TRBJ2-1, with TRBD2 matching over 12 bases. Trimming removed 4 bases from V and 3 bases from J; junction bases left unmatched: 4. The CDR3 has 16 amino acids. Per germline, CDR1 ENHRY and CDR2 SYGVKD. CDR3 amino acids: CAISALAGGDYNEQFF. The DNA for the CDR3 is TGTGCCATCAGTGCCCTAGCGGGAGGGGACTACAATGAGCAGTTCTTC.

The chain combines TRBV4-1 with TRBJ2-5; 9 positions match TRBD2. Germline CDR1 reads MGHRA; CDR2 reads YSYEKL. This CDR3 is built from 15 residues. V dropped 0 bases and J dropped 4; count of bases not matched to a gene: 3. CDR3 region: CASSQEAGGVETQYF. The CDR3 nucleotides read TGCGCCAGCAGCCAAGAGGCGGGGGGGGTAGAGACCCAGTACTTC.

In its sample, this clone was seen once. V is TRBV20-1 and J is TRBJ2-7, with D perhaps being TRBD1 or TRBD2 (5 bases each). V was cut by 6 bases and J by 8 bases, with 14 bases left in between. The CDR3 is 11 residues long. CDR1 and CDR2 (germline): DFQATT, SNEGSKA (reference sequence). CDR3 amino acids: CSAEVGTQQYF. DNA for the CDR3: TGCAGTGCGGAGGTGGGGACGCAGCAGTACTTC.

The chain employs TRBV15 and TRBJ2-3; 9 bases agree with TRBD2. J gave up 5 bases and V 5 bases, and 5 bases lay outside the gene matches. Germline CDR1 and CDR2: LNHNV and YYDKDF (reference sequence). The CDR3 extends over 14 amino acids. The DNA of the CDR3 is TGTGCCACCAGCGGAGCGGGGGGTTTAGATACGCAGTATTTT. Translating it yields CATSGAGGLDTQYF.

This clone was counted a few times. The J gene is TRBJ2-7, the V gene TRBV18; 9 positions match TRBD2. Germline V gene sequence: CDR1 KGHSH, CDR2 LQKENI. The V segment lost 6 bases and the J segment 4 bases; nucleotides outside the gene matches: 7. This CDR3 spans 14 amino acids. CDR3: CASSLSGGGYEQYF. The CDR3 DNA follows: TGTGCCAGCTCGCTTAGCGGGGGAGGGTACGAGCAGTACTTC.

This sequence joins TRBV27 and TRBJ2-3; 13 bases match TRBD2. This CDR3 is 20 amino acids long. V lost 0 bases to trimming and J lost 6 bases; unmatched junction nucleotides: 15. Germline V CDR1 and CDR2: MNHEY, SMNVEV (reference sequence). CDR3 in DNA: TGTGCCAGCAGTTTATCAAGTTTGGGTCGCGGGACTAGCGGGGCGGATACGCAGTATTTT. The encoded protein is CASSLSSLGRGTSGADTQYF.

The V call is TRBV11-2, the J call TRBJ2-7; maybe TRBD1 (7 bases). CDR1 and CDR2 (germline): SGHAT, FQNNGV. With 3 bases removed from V and 4 bases from J, the gap between germline ends came to 10 bases. The CDR3 totals 13 residues. For the CDR3, the DNA is TGTGCCAGCAGCTTGACAGGGAGGTACGAGCAGTACTTC. Translating it yields CASSLTGRYEQYF.

V gene TRBV30 combines with J gene TRBJ1-2; D is ambiguous. Germline V gene sequence: CDR1 GTSNPN, CDR2 SVGIG (reference sequence). This CDR3 comprises 14 residues. The V gene lost 0 bases and the J gene lost 3 bases, with 11 bases spanning the gap. Here the CDR3 DNA reads TGTGCCTGGAGTGTAGACCTCCCCGACTATGGCTACACCTTC. It codes for CAWSVDLPDYGYTF.

The chain joins TRBV10-3 to TRBJ2-7; D perhaps matches TRBD2 (6 bases). CDR3 size: 15 residues. CDR1 is ENHRY, CDR2 SYGVKD, per germline. The V end lost 6 bases, the J end lost 0 bases, and 15 bases lay between the germline ends. The CDR3 is CAISSRVAASYEQYF. The CDR3 DNA follows: TGTGCCATCAGCTCCCGGGTAGCGGCCTCCTACGAGCAGTACTTC.

This clone came up many times. The V gene is TRBV4-2, the J gene TRBJ2-7; 10 nucleotides match TRBD1. Germline V gene data show CDR1 as LGHNA and CDR2 as YNFKEQ. Unmatched junction bases numbered 5, after V lost 4 bases and J lost 2 bases. The CDR3 sequence is 15 residues long. The CDR3 region is CASSPSGTGAYEQYF. The CDR3, as DNA: TGTGCCAGCAGCCCGAGTGGGACAGGGGCCTACGAGCAGTACTTC.

This clone was found once. This rearrangement joins TRBV19 to TRBJ1-1; D may be TRBD1 (5 bases). Trimming took off 8 bases at V and 5 bases at J, with 15 bases between the two ends. Germline V CDR1 and CDR2: LNHDA, SQIVND (reference sequence). The CDR3 loop spans 13 amino acids. The CDR3 DNA sequence: TGTGCCAGTGCCACAGGAATTGGGACTGAAGCTTTCTTT. Its translation is CASATGIGTEAFF.

In its sample, this clone was seen a few times. The rearrangement links TRBV30 to TRBJ1-1; D unresolved. The V end was cut by 4 bases, the J end by 0 bases, with 9 bases between. Germline values: CDR1 GTSNPN, CDR2 SVGIG (reference sequence). The CDR3 is made up of 13 amino acids. The CDR3 sequence is CAWTLWVNTEAFF. The CDR3 nucleotides are TGTGCCTGGACCCTGTGGGTGAACACTGAAGCTTTCTTT.

The rearrangement links TRBV23-1 to TRBJ2-3, with 9 bases that match TRBD2. TRBV23-1 is flagged as an ORF with uncertain function. Trimming at V came to 3 bases and at J to 6 bases, leaving 16 bases not matched to a gene. The CDR3 extends over 18 amino acids. CDR3: CASSQGLAPERVTDTQYF. CDR3 DNA: TGCGCCAGCAGTCAGGGACTAGCCCCCGAGAGGGTAACGGATACGCAGTATTTT.

V and J are TRBV7-2 and TRBJ2-1, with unresolved D. Germline CDR1 and CDR2: SGHTA and FQGNSA. V lost 1 base, J lost 7 bases, and 11 bases lay in between. The CDR3 sequence is 14 residues long. For the CDR3, the DNA is TGTGCCAGCAGCTTAGTTTCGGGTTGGAATGAGCAGTTCTTC. Translated: CASSLVSGWNEQFF.